This T cell receptor beta chain appears in the sequencing data of a study of T cell responses to AZD1222 COVID-19 vaccine. Study-wide results and limits: Just six people given AZD1222 tested seropositive at baseline. White British donors predominated, females outnumbered males, and clonal diversity was possibly underestimated. Reportedly, close to half of spike-specific TCRs are directed against unmutated variant regions. Every sample of the repertoires postdated the peak T cell response.

The repertoire was sequenced with immunoSEQ multiplex PCR; TCRdb's copy has only in-frame clones and lacks some. The data show 180,000 or so clones, with approximately 92% seen just once and about 1% held by the top ten. The germline V gene has CDR1 PRHDT and CDR2 FYEKMQ (reference sequence). Trimming removed 6 bases from V and 10 bases from J, with 12 bases in between. The CDR3 consists of 11 residues. About this clone itself: The antigen is not known.

J is TRBJ1-1 and V is TRBV13; D ambiguous. This clonotype was sampled from an adult who received the MenACWY meningococcal vaccine as a control. The specimen comprised peripheral blood, sampled 28 days after the second dose of the MenACWY control vaccine. In DNA, the CDR3 is TGTGCCAGCAGTTCCCGTCGGGCAGCTTTCTTT. Residues: CASSSRRAAFF. Looking up the rest from reference TRBV13 and TRBJ1-1 gives the full variable domain: AAGVIQSPRHLIKEKRETATLKCYPIPRHDTVYWYQQGPGQDPQFLISFYEKMQSDKGSIPDRFSAQQFSDYHSELNMSSLELGDSALYFCASSSRRAAFFGQGTRLTVV.